The subject of this entry is one TCR beta chain. The antigen is undetermined. The data originate from a study of shared clonotypes between healthy human individuals. Study conclusions and caveats: Blood alone was sampled, and tissue repertoires likely differ. Larger richness was generally estimated for naive than memory subsets.

The germline V gene has CDR1 SGHNT and CDR2 YYREEE (reference sequence). CDR3 length: 16 amino acids. Losses at the gene ends were 4 bases for V and 2 bases for J; bases not matched to a gene: 7. Profiling relied on immunoSEQ multiplex PCR, and the TCRdb table lists in-frame clones only, not all of them. The sample includes about 1.5 million clones, approximately 98% of them seen just once. The specimen was naive CD4+ T cells sorted from blood. Subset here: CD45RA+ positively selected. The genes are TRBV5-4 and TRBJ2-3; 10 bases agree with TRBD2. The receptor was isolated from a man aged 25 to 45 in good health. The CDR3 region is CASSKIAGGITDTQYF. The CDR3 nucleotides read TGTGCCAGCAGCAAAATAGCGGGAGGAATCACAGATACGCAGTATTTT.